The 29 T cell receptor beta chains below were found in one sample sequenced in a study of T cell responses to AZD1222 COVID-19 vaccine. Some clones are missing from TCRdb's copy, which holds only in-frame ones; the method was immunoSEQ multiplex PCR. The data contain 100,000 to 150,000 clones, 88% of them singletons. The specimen comprised peripheral blood, sampled on day 0 of AZD1222 vaccination. These receptor sequences come from an adult in good health.

This chain uses TRBV3-1 (or the pseudogene TRBV3-2) with TRBJ1-5; no firm D call. The CDR3 is made up of 15 amino acids. V lost 1 base to trimming and J lost 6 bases, with 13 bases between them. In germline, CDR1 is LGHDT, CDR2 YNNKEL (reference sequence). CDR3 loop: CASSQAQGLGQPQHF. DNA of the CDR3: TGTGCCAGCAGCCAAGCACAAGGGCTGGGTCAGCCCCAGCATTTT.

This clone was detected once. V gene TRBV30 combines with J gene TRBJ1-5; no firm D call. The CDR3 runs to 12 residues. V was shortened by 5 bases and J by 5 bases, with 10 bases between the two germline ends. CDR1 is GTSNPN, CDR2 SVGIG, per germline (reference sequence). In DNA, the CDR3 is TGTGCCTGGCGGGGTAGGGATCAGCCCCAGCATTTT. This sequence encodes CAWRGRDQPQHF.

The chain links TRBV18 to TRBJ1-1; D is unresolved. The CDR3 consists of 12 residues. Germline loops: CDR1 KGHSH, CDR2 LQKENI. With 4 bases removed from V and 1 base from J, the gap between germline ends came to 4 bases. The CDR3 reads CASSLKNTEAFF. For the CDR3, the DNA is TGTGCCAGCTCACTAAAGAACACTGAAGCTTTCTTT.

J is TRBJ2-1 and V is TRBV7-7, with 11 bases aligning to TRBD2. J was trimmed by 5 bases and V by 5 bases; bases with no gene match: 5. CDR1 and CDR2 (germline): SSHAT, FNYEAQ (reference sequence). The CDR3 contains 15 residues. As DNA, the CDR3 is TGTGCCAGCAGCACCGCTAGCGGGAGGAACAATGAGCAGTTCTTC. It is translated as CASSTASGRNNEQFF.

CDR3 sequence: CASLIAGAKNNEQFF. In DNA, the CDR3 is TGTGCCAGCCTCATAGCGGGAGCCAAAAACAATGAGCAGTTCTTC. The rearrangement uses TRBV27 and TRBJ2-1; 9 bases are a match to TRBD2. CDR1 MNHEY and CDR2 SMNVEV come from the germline V gene (reference sequence). The CDR3 is 15 residues long. J was trimmed by 5 bases and V by 8 bases; bases with no gene match: 10.

For the CDR3, the DNA is TGTGCCAGCAGCCCAGCTAGGGGGAACACTGAAGCTTTCTTT. This encodes CASSPARGNTEAFF. The chain recombines TRBV14 with TRBJ1-1; D may be TRBD1 (5 bases). Trimming shortened V by 4 bases and J by 1 base, and 10 bases separated the two germline ends. The germline V gene encodes CDR1 SGHDN and CDR2 FVKESK. The CDR3 is made up of 14 amino acids.

This chain uses TRBV18 with TRBJ2-5, with D possibly being TRBD2 (5 bases). Trimming shortened V by 1 base and J by 5 bases, and 8 bases separated the two germline ends. The CDR3 is made up of 13 amino acids. The germline V gene has CDR1 KGHSH and CDR2 LQKENI. CDR3 DNA: TGTGCCAGCTCACCACTAGCGTACGAGACCCAGTACTTC. Encoded protein: CASSPLAYETQYF.

The rearrangement uses TRBV29-1 and TRBJ2-7; D gene uncertain. Germline V gene lookup returns CDR1 SQVTM and CDR2 ANQGSEA. Trimming removed 6 bases from V and 6 bases from J, with 21 bases in between. This CDR3 is 14 amino acids long. The CDR3 nucleotides are TGCAGCGTCGAGAAAGGACCCCGAAAAGGCGAGCAGTACTTC. As protein: CSVEKGPRKGEQYF.

This clone has just one count. The rearrangement links TRBV19 to TRBJ2-5; tentative D call: TRBD1 (5 bases). The CDR3 runs to 14 residues. Germline V lookup: CDR1 LNHDA, CDR2 SQIVND (reference sequence). V was clipped by 6 bases and J by 2 bases, with 13 bases between them. The CDR3 nucleotides are TGTGCCAGTAGAGGGATGGGGCAGCAAGAGACCCAGTACTTC. This sequence encodes CASRGMGQQETQYF.

The V gene is TRBV10-1, the J gene TRBJ2-2; the D gene is possibly TRBD2 (7 bases). The CDR3 contains 15 residues. Germline loops: CDR1 WNHNN, CDR2 SYGVQD (reference sequence). V gave up 0 bases and J gave up 4 bases, with 9 bases separating them. CDR3 DNA sequence: TGCGCCAGCAGTGAGTCGCGGGGGCCCACCGGGGAGCTGTTTTTT. Amino acids: CASSESRGPTGELFF.

The chain combines TRBV9 with TRBJ2-1, with 12 bases lining up with TRBD2. The CDR3 contains 16 residues. V shed 0 bases, J shed 7 bases, and the junction held 5 bases outside the gene matches. Germline V lookup: CDR1 SGDLS, CDR2 YYNGEE. The CDR3 nucleotides are TGTGCCAGCAGCGTAGGACTAGCGGGAGTAGATAATGAGCAGTTCTTC. This codes for CASSVGLAGVDNEQFF.

The chain employs TRBV21-1 and TRBJ1-1; the D segment call TRBD1 is taken from the table without a DNA check. TRBV21-1 is classified as a pseudogene. CDR3 size: 16 residues. As DNA, the CDR3 is TGTGCCAGCAGCAAACCGAGACAGGGGGAGAACACTGAAGCTTTCTTT. Its translation: CASSKPRQGENTEAFF.

This clone has a single count. This chain joins TRBV18 and TRBJ2-1; D might be TRBD2 (5 bases). Trimming took off 3 bases at V and 1 base at J, with 10 bases between the two ends. CDR1 KGHSH and CDR2 LQKENI come from the germline V gene. This CDR3 has 15 amino acids. The CDR3 region is CASSPRAGSYNEQFF. The CDR3 region has the DNA TGTGCCAGCTCACCCCGGGCGGGTTCCTACAATGAGCAGTTCTTC.

This clone was detected only a few times. The CDR3 DNA reads as TGTGCCAGCTCCGAGGGGGGGCGCCGGTCCACTGAAGCTTTCTTT. It specifies CASSEGGRRSTEAFF. The genes are TRBV11-2 and TRBJ1-1; TRBD1 might be the D (6 bases). This CDR3 has 15 residues. In germline, CDR1 is SGHAT, CDR2 FQNNGV. V lost 8 bases and J lost 4, with 20 bases in between.

The genes are TRBV9 and TRBJ2-7; D is undetermined. The CDR3 consists of 12 residues. V was trimmed by 4 bases and J by 4 bases, leaving 9 bases between them. CDR1 and CDR2 (germline): SGDLS, YYNGEE. The CDR3 nucleotides are TGTGCCAGCAGCCCCCCTTCTTACGAGCAGTACTTC. Protein product: CASSPPSYEQYF.

CDR3 in amino acids: CSASAGVGQPQHF. The CDR3 DNA sequence: TGCAGTGCTAGTGCAGGGGTGGGGCAGCCCCAGCATTTT. The chain employs TRBV20-1 and TRBJ1-5; D is perhaps TRBD1 (6 bases). The length of the CDR3 is 13 residues. In germline, CDR1 is DFQATT, CDR2 SNEGSKA (reference sequence). The V end was cut by 3 bases, the J end by 7 bases, with 13 bases between.

The CDR3 loop is CASSVGLAGYEQYF. The CDR3 nucleotides read TGTGCCAGCAGCGTAGGACTAGCGGGGTACGAGCAGTACTTC. The V and J genes are TRBV9 and TRBJ2-7; 11 bases agree with TRBD2. CDR3 length: 14 amino acids. V lost 0 bases, J lost 4 bases, and 0 bases stayed unmatched. Germline CDR1 SGDLS, CDR2 YYNGEE. The entire variable domain, with the rest obtained from reference TRBV9 and TRBJ2-7, is as follows: DSGVTQTPKHLITATGQRVTLRCSPRSGDLSVYWYQQSLDQGLQFLIQYYNGEERAKGNILERFSAQQFPDLHSELNLSSLELGDSALYFCASSVGLAGYEQYFGPGTRLTVT.

This rearrangement joins TRBV5-1 to TRBJ2-3; D might be TRBD1 (5 bases). CDR1 and CDR2 (germline): SGHRS, YFSETQ. CDR3 length equals 15 residues. Trimming pared 5 bases from V and 0 bases from J, leaving 13 bases between. CDR3 sequence reads: CASRGWGGSTDTQYF. CDR3 bases: TGCGCCAGCAGGGGCTGGGGCGGTAGCACAGATACGCAGTATTTT.

This clone was observed once. V gene TRBV19 combines with J gene TRBJ1-5; D is unresolved. V was cut by 6 bases and J by 2 bases, with 8 bases left in between. Germline assignment: CDR1 LNHDA and CDR2 SQIVND (reference sequence). This CDR3 spans 13 amino acids. The CDR3 loop is CASRGSGNQPQHF. The CDR3 DNA reads as TGTGCCAGTAGGGGGTCGGGCAATCAGCCCCAGCATTTT.

The chain recombines TRBV21-1 with TRBJ1-1; TRBD1, as called in the table, went unchecked against the DNA. TRBV21-1 is an annotated pseudogene. This CDR3 spans 19 amino acids. This chain's CDR3 is CASSKPSTRHRARHTEAFF. The CDR3 DNA is TGTGCCAGCAGCAAACCCTCAACTCGACACAGGGCAAGGCACACTGAAGCTTTCTTT.

The chain is built from TRBV12-3 or TRBV12-4 and TRBJ2-5; D gene unclear. The V end lost 3 bases, the J end lost 4 bases, and 9 bases lay between the germline ends. The CDR3 has 13 residues. The CDR3 DNA sequence: TGTGCCAGCAGTTTTCGTCCGGGAGAGACCCAGTACTTC. Its protein is CASSFRPGETQYF.

This chain joins TRBV7-9 and TRBJ2-1, with 10 positions matching TRBD2. After removal of 9 bases from V and 7 bases from J, the junction contained 12 bases not matched to a gene. There are 15 residues in the CDR3. Germline CDR1 and CDR2: SEHNR and FQNEAQ (reference sequence). CDR3 sequence reads: CASPNTGLAVNEQFF. The CDR3 DNA reads TGTGCCAGTCCCAATACCGGACTAGCGGTGAATGAGCAGTTCTTC.

V gene TRBV5-4 combines with J gene TRBJ1-2; 11 nucleotides line up with TRBD1. With 3 bases clipped from V and 2 bases from J, the junction kept 9 bases outside the gene matches. This CDR3 is built from 17 residues. CDR1 and CDR2 from the germline V gene are SGHNT and YYREEE (reference sequence). The CDR3 here is CASSSGTGGSSNYGYTF. The CDR3 region has the DNA TGTGCCAGCAGCTCCGGGACAGGGGGAAGTTCCAACTATGGCTACACCTTC.

The V and J genes are TRBV19 and TRBJ2-6, with unresolved D. Trimming left V 3 bases short and J 1 base short, with 7 bases between. CDR1 and CDR2 from the germline V gene are LNHDA and SQIVND (reference sequence). The CDR3 runs 15 residues. The CDR3 coding sequence is TGTGCCAGTAGTATGTCTGGGTCTGGGGCCAACGTCCTGACTTTC. Its protein is CASSMSGSGANVLTF.

The chain joins TRBV7-2 to TRBJ2-1, with unresolved D. Germline-derived CDR1 and CDR2 are SGHTA and FQGNSA. CDR3 length: 17 amino acids. V was trimmed by 3 bases and J by 0 bases, leaving 15 bases between them. CDR3 DNA sequence: TGTGCCAGCAGCTTGGGTTCGGGCGGAAGCTCCTACAATGAGCAGTTCTTC. Its translation: CASSLGSGGSSYNEQFF.

The rearrangement joins TRBV6-6 to TRBJ2-7; D possibly corresponds to TRBD1 (5 bases). The CDR3 has 16 residues. V dropped 0 bases and J dropped 5 bases, with 17 bases sitting between them. Germline V gives CDR1 MNHNY, CDR2 SVGAGI (reference sequence). DNA for the CDR3: TGTGCCAGCAGTTACTCTCCCTTAGGGGTGAGGAACGAGCAGTACTTC. Translation: CASSYSPLGVRNEQYF.

The chain has TRBV7-3 and TRBJ2-3; D may be TRBD2 (5 bases). V lost 8 bases and J 1 base, leaving 13 bases between the germline ends. Germline loops: CDR1 SGHTA, CDR2 FQGTGA. The CDR3 loop spans 14 amino acids. The CDR3 here is CASGRGLGTDTQYF. CDR3 DNA: TGTGCCAGCGGTCGGGGTCTCGGCACAGATACGCAGTATTTT.

This clone showed up just once. This chain links TRBV28 with TRBJ1-2; no reliable D call. V was clipped by 6 bases and J by 4 bases, with 6 bases between them. The CDR3 has 11 residues. Germline CDR1 MDHEN, CDR2 SYDVKM. The CDR3 region has the DNA TGTGCCAGCAGCGTGGCCTATGGCTACACCTTC. Protein product: CASSVAYGYTF.

The V gene is TRBV6-4, the J gene TRBJ1-2; D not resolved. This CDR3 is built from 13 residues. Trimming left V 4 bases short and J 3 bases short, with 9 bases between. Germline CDR1 and CDR2: MRHNA and SNTAGT. The CDR3 bases are TGTGCCAGCAGTGCCGGTTGGGACTATGGCTACACCTTC. It is translated as CASSAGWDYGYTF.